These 13 T cell receptor beta chains were sequenced from one sample in a study of shared clonotypes between healthy human individuals. Generated by immunoSEQ multiplex PCR, the TCRdb table keeps only in-frame clones and is missing some. The sample holds roughly 700,000 clones, around 67% seen once. Input material: memory CD4+ T cells sorted from blood. Subset: CD45RA-negative fraction. The receptors were sampled from a woman in her twenties or thirties in good health.

The chain combines TRBV7-8 with TRBJ1-3; D unclear. Looked up from germline, CDR1 is SGHVS and CDR2 is FQNEAQ. This CDR3 is built from 20 residues. Trimming removed 1 base at V and 1 base at J, with 23 bases between. The chain's CDR3 is CASSLVFIPRKVGSGNTIYF. Written as DNA, the CDR3 is TGTGCCAGCAGCTTAGTTTTCATTCCTAGAAAGGTGGGGTCTGGAAACACCATATATTTT. Based on the CDR3 plus reference TRBV7-8 and TRBJ1-3, the full variable domain is GAGVSQSPRYKVAKRGQDVALRCDPISGHVSLFWYQQALGQGPEFLTYFQNEAQLDKSGLPSDRFFAERPEGSVSTLKIQRTQQEDSAVYLCASSLVFIPRKVGSGNTIYFGEGSWLTVV.

This sequence joins TRBV6-5 and TRBJ2-7, with D perhaps TRBD1 or TRBD2 (5 bases each). The CDR3 contains 15 residues. Per the germline V gene, CDR1 is MNHEY and CDR2 is SVGAGI. The V and J ends lost 6 bases and 2 bases respectively, with 17 bases between them. CDR3 sequence (DNA): TGTGCCAGCAGCCAAATTGGGGACGGAACCTACGAGCAGTACTTC. Its translation: CASSQIGDGTYEQYF.

The rearrangement links TRBV7-3 to TRBJ1-1; D uncertain. V was trimmed by 2 bases and J by 5 bases, leaving 9 bases between them. Germline CDR1 and CDR2: SGHTA and FQGTGA. The CDR3 loop spans 13 amino acids. The CDR3 sequence: CASSLDPATEAFF. CDR3 DNA: TGTGCCAGCAGCTTAGATCCCGCGACTGAAGCTTTCTTT.

The chain couples TRBV28 to TRBJ1-3; D is undetermined. Trimming stripped 3 bases from V and 0 bases from J, with 9 bases between. Germline assignment: CDR1 MDHEN and CDR2 SYDVKM. This CDR3 has 15 amino acids. The CDR3 loop is CASSFEGGSGNTIYF. In DNA form, the CDR3 reads TGTGCCAGCAGTTTTGAAGGCGGCTCTGGAAACACCATATATTTT.

The chain carries TRBV6-1 and TRBJ2-1; no definite D call. Per the germline V gene, CDR1 is MNHNS and CDR2 is SASEGT. The CDR3 loop spans 11 amino acids. Between the trimmed V and J ends, which lost 4 bases and 7 bases, there was a span of 5 bases. In DNA, the CDR3 is TGTGCCAGCAGTGCACTTAATGAGCAGTTCTTC. Its protein product is CASSALNEQFF.

The sample holds a few counts of this clone. The chain carries TRBV9 and TRBJ2-7; TRBD1 matches 12 bases. V dropped 3 bases and J dropped 2; count of bases not matched to a gene: 0. Germline V gene sequence: CDR1 SGDLS, CDR2 YYNGEE. The CDR3 covers 14 residues. Here the CDR3 reads CASSGDRGPYEQYF. The CDR3 coding sequence is TGTGCCAGCAGCGGGGACAGGGGGCCCTACGAGCAGTACTTC.

V and J are TRBV5-1 and TRBJ1-2; 7 bases are a match to TRBD1. The junction had 5 bases not matched to a gene; V was cut back by 5 bases and J by 7 bases. This CDR3 is built from 12 residues. CDR1 is SGHRS and CDR2 is YFSETQ in the germline V gene. The CDR3 coding sequence is TGCGCCAGCAGTCAGGGGGACGGTGGCTACACCTTC. This codes for CASSQGDGGYTF. Looking up the rest from reference TRBV5-1 and TRBJ1-2 gives the full variable domain: KAGVTQTPRYLIKTRGQQVTLSCSPISGHRSVSWYQQTPGQGLQFLFEYFSETQRNKGNFPGRFSGRQFSNSRSEMNVSTLELGDSALYLCASSQGDGGYTFGSGTRLTVV.

The gene calls are TRBV7-8 and TRBJ2-7, with TRBD1 matching 7 bases. The CDR3 sequence is 14 residues long. The V segment lost 2 bases and the J segment 5 bases; nucleotides outside the gene matches: 6. Germline V gene sequence: CDR1 SGHVS, CDR2 FQNEAQ. The CDR3 spells CASSLQRDSHEQYF. The DNA for the CDR3 is TGTGCCAGCAGCTTACAACGGGACAGCCACGAGCAGTACTTC. The entire variable domain, with the rest obtained from reference TRBV7-8 and TRBJ2-7, is as follows: GAGVSQSPRYKVAKRGQDVALRCDPISGHVSLFWYQQALGQGPEFLTYFQNEAQLDKSGLPSDRFFAERPEGSVSTLKIQRTQQEDSAVYLCASSLQRDSHEQYFGPGTRLTVT.

The chain carries TRBV11-2 and TRBJ2-4; 7 nucleotides line up with TRBD2. The DNA end favors TRBJ2-7, so the J call may be wrong. The germline V gene encodes CDR1 SGHAT and CDR2 FQNNGV. The CDR3 spans 15 residues. This CDR3 is CASSPWEGWGYEQYF. CDR3 in DNA: TGTGCCAGCAGCCCCTGGGAGGGTTGGGGCTACGAGCAGTACTTC.

The chain combines TRBV5-6 with TRBJ1-1; TRBD1 might be the D (6 bases). Germline values: CDR1 SGHDT, CDR2 YYEEEE. The CDR3 is 15 amino acids. V shed 4 bases and J shed 6 bases, with 19 bases lying between them. Written as DNA, the CDR3 is TGTGCCAGCAGCCTTGCAACAGGGCCTAGGGCTGAAGCTTTCTTT. Its translation: CASSLATGPRAEAFF.

This sequence joins TRBV4-2 and TRBJ2-5, with 10 positions matching TRBD1. Germline lookup yields CDR1 LGHNA and CDR2 YNFKEQ. V was clipped by 0 bases and J by 4 bases; unmatched bases: 8. The CDR3 is 17 amino acids. As DNA, the CDR3 is TGTGCCAGCAGCCAAGATCGGTTAGGACAGGGGGTAGAGACCCAGTACTTC. Protein: CASSQDRLGQGVETQYF.

The V gene is TRBV29-1, the J gene TRBJ2-3; D is unclear. The CDR3 sequence is 14 residues long. V lost 4 bases and J 5 bases, leaving 16 bases between the germline ends. Germline CDR1 reads SQVTM; CDR2 reads ANQGSEA. CDR3 loop: CSVAFGQRGDTQYF. The CDR3 DNA sequence: TGCAGCGTTGCTTTCGGCCAGCGAGGAGATACGCAGTATTTT.

J is TRBJ2-5 and V is TRBV29-1; D might be TRBD1 or TRBD2, each matching 5 bases. The CDR3 extends over 12 amino acids. The germline V gene encodes CDR1 SQVTM and CDR2 ANQGSEA. The V gene lost 4 bases and the J gene lost 5 bases, with 11 bases spanning the gap. The CDR3 protein is CSVAAGSETQYF. The DNA for the CDR3 is TGCAGCGTTGCTGCAGGGAGCGAGACCCAGTACTTC.